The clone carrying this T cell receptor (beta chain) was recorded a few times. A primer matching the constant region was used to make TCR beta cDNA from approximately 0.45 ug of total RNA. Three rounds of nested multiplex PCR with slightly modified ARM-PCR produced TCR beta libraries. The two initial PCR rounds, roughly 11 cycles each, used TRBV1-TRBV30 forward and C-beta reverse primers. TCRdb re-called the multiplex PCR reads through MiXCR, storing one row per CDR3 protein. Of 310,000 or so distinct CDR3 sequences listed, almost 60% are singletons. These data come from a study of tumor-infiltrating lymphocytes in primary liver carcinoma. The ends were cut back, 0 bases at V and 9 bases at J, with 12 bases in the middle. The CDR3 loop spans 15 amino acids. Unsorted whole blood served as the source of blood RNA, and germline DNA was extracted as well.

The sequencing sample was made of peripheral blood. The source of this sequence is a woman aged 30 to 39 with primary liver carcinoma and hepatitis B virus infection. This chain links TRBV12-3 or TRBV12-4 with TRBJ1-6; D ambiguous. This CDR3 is CASSLARMPASPLHF. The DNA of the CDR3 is TGTGCCAGCAGTTTAGCGCGGATGCCGGCTTCACCCCTCCACTTT.